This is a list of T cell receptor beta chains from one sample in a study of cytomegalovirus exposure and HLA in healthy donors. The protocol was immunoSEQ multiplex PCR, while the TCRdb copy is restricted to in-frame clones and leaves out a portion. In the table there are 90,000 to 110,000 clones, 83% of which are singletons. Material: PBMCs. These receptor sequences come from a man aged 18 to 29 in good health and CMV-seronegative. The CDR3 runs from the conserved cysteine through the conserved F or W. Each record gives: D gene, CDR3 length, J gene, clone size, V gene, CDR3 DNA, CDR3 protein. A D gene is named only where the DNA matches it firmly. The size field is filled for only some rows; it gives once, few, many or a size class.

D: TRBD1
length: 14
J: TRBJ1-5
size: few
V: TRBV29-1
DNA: TGCAGCGTGCGGACAGGGGGTCGCAATCAGCCCCAGCATTTT
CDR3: CSVRTGGRNQPQHF

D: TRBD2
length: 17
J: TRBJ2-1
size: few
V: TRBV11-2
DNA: TGTGCCAGCAGCCCCCAGAGAAGCGGGAGTCTACCAGGTGAGCAGTTCTTC
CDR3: CASSPQRSGSLPGEQFF

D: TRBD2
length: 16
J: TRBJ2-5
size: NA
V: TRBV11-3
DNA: TGTGCCAGCACTGGACTAGCGGGAGGCACAAGTGAGACCCAGTACTTC
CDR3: CASTGLAGGTSETQYF

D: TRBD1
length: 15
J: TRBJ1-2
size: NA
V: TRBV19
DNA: TGTGCCAGTAGTGGACCGGGACAGGGGGACTATGGCTACACCTTC
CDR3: CASSGPGQGDYGYTF

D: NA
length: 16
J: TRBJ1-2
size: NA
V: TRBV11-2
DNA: TGTGCCAGCAGCCCGCTGCGGGGGCGGATCGCATATGGCTACACCTTC
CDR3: CASSPLRGRIAYGYTF

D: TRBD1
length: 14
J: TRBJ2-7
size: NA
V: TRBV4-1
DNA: TGCGCCAGCAGCCGTGGACAGGGAGCCTACGAGCAGTACTTC
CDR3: CASSRGQGAYEQYF

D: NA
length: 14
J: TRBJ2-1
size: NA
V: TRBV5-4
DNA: TGTGCCAGCAGCTACTTTAGGGGGTCGGATGAGCAGTTCTTC
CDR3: CASSYFRGSDEQFF

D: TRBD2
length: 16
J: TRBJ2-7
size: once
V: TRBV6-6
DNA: TGTGCCAGCAGTCAACGGACTAGCGGGAGTATCTACGAGCAGTACTTC
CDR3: CASSQRTSGSIYEQYF

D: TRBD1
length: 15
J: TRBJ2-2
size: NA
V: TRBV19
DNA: TGTGCCAGTAGCGCAATGACAGGGGGCAAGGGGGAGCTGTTTTTT
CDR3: CASSAMTGGKGELFF

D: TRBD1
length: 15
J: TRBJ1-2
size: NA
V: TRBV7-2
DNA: TGTGCCAGCAGCTTAGGTAGCCGACAGGGCTCTGGCTACACCTTC
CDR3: CASSLGSRQGSGYTF

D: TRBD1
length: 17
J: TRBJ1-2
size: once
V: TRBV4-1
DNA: TGCGCCAGCAGCCAACCTCAGGGGGCGAGGATTAGCTATGGCTACACCTTC
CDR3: CASSQPQGARISYGYTF

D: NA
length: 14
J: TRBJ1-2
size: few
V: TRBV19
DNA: TGTGCCAGTAGTTACCGGGGGAGCGGCTATGGCTACACCTTC
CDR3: CASSYRGSGYGYTF

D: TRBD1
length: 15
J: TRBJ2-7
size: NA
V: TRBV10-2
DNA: TGCGCCAGCAAAAGGGACAGGGGGTTTCCTTACGAGCAGTACTTC
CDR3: CASKRDRGFPYEQYF

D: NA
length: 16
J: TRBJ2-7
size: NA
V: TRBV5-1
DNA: TGCGCCAGCAGCCTTCGTCGGGGATCCCCCTCCTACGAGCAGTACTTC
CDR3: CASSLRRGSPSYEQYF

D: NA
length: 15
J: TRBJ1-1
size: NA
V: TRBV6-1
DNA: TGTGCCAGCATCCCCCTCCAGGGAAGGTCCACTGAAGCTTTCTTT
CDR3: CASIPLQGRSTEAFF

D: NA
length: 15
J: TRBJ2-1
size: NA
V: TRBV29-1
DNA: TGCAGCGTTTTATACCTAGAAAGAGAATACAATGAGCAGTTCTTC
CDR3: CSVLYLEREYNEQFF

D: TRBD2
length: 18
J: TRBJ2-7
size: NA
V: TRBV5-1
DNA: TGCGCCAGTTCGACCGGGACTAGCGTCATCCCAGCACTTTACGAGCAGTACTTC
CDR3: CASSTGTSVIPALYEQYF

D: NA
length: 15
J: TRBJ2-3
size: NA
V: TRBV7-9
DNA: TGTGCCAGCAGCTTAGTACGGGGTTGGACAGATACGCAGTATTTT
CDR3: CASSLVRGWTDTQYF

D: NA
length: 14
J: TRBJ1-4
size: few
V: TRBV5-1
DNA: TGCGCCAGCAGTCCGGGACATCCTGGGGAAAAACTGTTTTTT
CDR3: CASSPGHPGEKLFF

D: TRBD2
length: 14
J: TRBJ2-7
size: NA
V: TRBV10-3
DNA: TGTGCCATCGGGACTAGCGGGAGTAGGTACGAGCAGTACTTC
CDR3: CAIGTSGSRYEQYF

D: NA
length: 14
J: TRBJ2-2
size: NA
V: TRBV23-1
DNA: TGCGCCAGCAGTCAATCGAACGGTACCGGGGAGCTGTTTTTT
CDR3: CASSQSNGTGELFF

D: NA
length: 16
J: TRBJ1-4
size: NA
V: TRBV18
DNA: TGTGCCAGCTCACCACAGGAGTCAGCAACTAATGAAAAACTGTTTTTT
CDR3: CASSPQESATNEKLFF

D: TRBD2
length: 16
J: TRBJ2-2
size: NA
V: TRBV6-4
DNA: TGTGCCAGCAGTATCGGGACTAGCCGAAACACCGGGGAGCTGTTTTTT
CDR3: CASSIGTSRNTGELFF

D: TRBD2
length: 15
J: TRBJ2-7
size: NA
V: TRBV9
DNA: TGTGCCAGCAGCGTCAGCGGGAGGGCCGGCCACGAGCAGTACTTC
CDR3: CASSVSGRAGHEQYF

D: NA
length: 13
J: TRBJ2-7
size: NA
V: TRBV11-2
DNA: TGTGCCAGCAGCTTCAGCGGAACCTACGAGCAGTACTTC
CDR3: CASSFSGTYEQYF

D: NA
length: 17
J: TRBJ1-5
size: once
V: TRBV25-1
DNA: TGTGCCAGTCTAATTGTTTTCCCGGGACAACGCAATCAGCCCCAGCATTTT
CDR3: CASLIVFPGQRNQPQHF

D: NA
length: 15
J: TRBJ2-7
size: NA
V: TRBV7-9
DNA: TGTGCCAGCAGTCGCGTGACGGGATTAACCTCCGAGCAGTACTTC
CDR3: CASSRVTGLTSEQYF

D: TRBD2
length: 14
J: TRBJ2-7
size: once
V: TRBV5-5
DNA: TGCGCCAGCAGCCAGGAATTCCTAGCGGTTAAGCAGTACTTC
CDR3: CASSQEFLAVKQYF

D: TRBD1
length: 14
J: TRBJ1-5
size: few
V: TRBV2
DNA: TGTGCCAGCAGTGAGGAGGGGGCCGGTCAGCCCCAGCATTTT
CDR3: CASSEEGAGQPQHF

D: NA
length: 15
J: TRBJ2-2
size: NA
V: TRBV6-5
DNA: TGTGCCAGCAGTTACTCGGTCGGGGACACCGGGGAGCTGTTTTTT
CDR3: CASSYSVGDTGELFF

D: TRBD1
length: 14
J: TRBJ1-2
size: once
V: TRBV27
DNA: TGTGCCAGCAGTTTCCGCGGGACAGGGGGAGGCTACACCTTC
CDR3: CASSFRGTGGGYTF

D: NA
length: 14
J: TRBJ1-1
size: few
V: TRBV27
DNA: TGTGCCAGCAGTTCCAGGGTCTTGCGCACTGAAGCTTTCTTT
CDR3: CASSSRVLRTEAFF

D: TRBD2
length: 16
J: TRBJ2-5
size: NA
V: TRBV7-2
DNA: TGTGCCAGCAGCCCCCTTAGCGGGAGGGCCGGAGAGACCCAGTACTTC
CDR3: CASSPLSGRAGETQYF